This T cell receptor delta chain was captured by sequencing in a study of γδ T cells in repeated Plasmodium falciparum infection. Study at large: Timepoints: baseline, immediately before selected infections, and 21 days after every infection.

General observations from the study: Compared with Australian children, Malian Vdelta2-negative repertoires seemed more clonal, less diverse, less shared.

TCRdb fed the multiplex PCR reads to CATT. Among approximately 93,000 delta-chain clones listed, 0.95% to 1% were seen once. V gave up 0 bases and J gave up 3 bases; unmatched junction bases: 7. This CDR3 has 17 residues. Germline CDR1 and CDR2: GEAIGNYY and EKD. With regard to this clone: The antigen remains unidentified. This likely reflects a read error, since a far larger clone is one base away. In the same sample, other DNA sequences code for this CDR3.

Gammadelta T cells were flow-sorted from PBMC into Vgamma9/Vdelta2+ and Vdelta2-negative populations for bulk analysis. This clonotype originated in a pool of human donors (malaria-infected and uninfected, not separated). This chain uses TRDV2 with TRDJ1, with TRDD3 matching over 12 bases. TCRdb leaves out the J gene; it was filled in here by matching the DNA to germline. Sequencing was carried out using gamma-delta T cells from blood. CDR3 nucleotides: TGTGCCTGTGACACCCTATCTAACTGGGGGATACCCGATAAACTCATCTTT. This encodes CACDTLSNWGIPDKLIF.